The 28 T cell receptor beta chains below all came from one sample that was sequenced in a study of cytomegalovirus exposure and HLA in healthy donors. The PCR had 60 Vbeta and 13 Jbeta primers. Profiled with immunoSEQ multiplex PCR; TCRdb holds only in-frame clones, not every one. The table has roughly 90,000 clones, roughly four fifths seen once. The specimen was PBMCs. Every receptor here comes from a young man in good health and CMV-seropositive.

This sequence joins TRBV4-1 and TRBJ1-5; D is ambiguous. Germline V gene lookup returns CDR1 MGHRA and CDR2 YSYEKL. The CDR3 covers 13 residues. Trimming took off 1 base at V and 6 bases at J, with 7 bases between the two ends. CDR3 DNA sequence: TGCGCCAGCAGCCAAGTAGCAAGTCAGCCCCAGCATTTT. It codes for CASSQVASQPQHF.

The V and J genes are TRBV7-2 and TRBJ2-3; maybe TRBD2 (5 bases). Germline V lookup: CDR1 SGHTA, CDR2 FQGNSA. The CDR3 spans 17 residues. V lost 2 bases to trimming and J lost 0 bases, with 15 bases between them. The CDR3 here is CASSLWDGSVSTDTQYF. CDR3 coding DNA: TGTGCCAGCAGCTTATGGGATGGTAGCGTAAGCACAGATACGCAGTATTTT. Based on the CDR3 plus reference TRBV7-2 and TRBJ2-3, the full variable domain is GAGVSQSPSNKVTEKGKDVELRCDPISGHTALYWYRQSLGQGLEFLIYFQGNSAPDKSGLPSDRFSAERTGGSVSTLTIQRTQQEDSAVYLCASSLWDGSVSTDTQYFGPGTRLTVL.

Here the CDR3 DNA reads TGTGCCAGCAGCCGCCAACACGGGAACCCCCGCGATACGCAGTATTTT. Its protein is CASSRQHGNPRDTQYF. The rearrangement joins TRBV5-6 to TRBJ2-3, with TRBD2 as a possible D gene (5 bases). Germline V CDR1 and CDR2: SGHDT, YYEEEE. The length of the CDR3 is 16 residues. V lost 4 bases and J lost 6, with 21 bases in between.

The table lists this clone with a few counts. V and J are TRBV9 and TRBJ2-2; the match to TRBD2 covers 8 bases. CDR1 and CDR2 (germline): SGDLS, YYNGEE. The CDR3 contains 17 residues. V shed 0 bases and J 6 bases; nucleotides not matched to a gene: 10. The CDR3 reads CASSVDPGGMVAGELFF. In DNA, the CDR3 is TGTGCCAGCAGCGTAGACCCGGGAGGGATGGTTGCCGGGGAGCTGTTTTTT.

This rearrangement joins TRBV6-5 to TRBJ1-1; 8 positions match TRBD1. Looked up from germline, CDR1 is MNHEY and CDR2 is SVGAGI. This CDR3 comprises 14 residues. Trimming took 2 bases from V and 6 from J; bases not matched to a gene: 5. CDR3 nucleotides: TGTGCCAGCAGTTACAGGGGACAGGAGGCTGAAGCTTTCTTT. Its protein is CASSYRGQEAEAFF.

The chain uses TRBV6-6 and TRBJ2-5; perhaps TRBD1 as D (5 bases). The end of the DNA fits TRBJ2-7 better, so the J call may be wrong. CDR3 length equals 14 residues. In germline, CDR1 is MNHNY, CDR2 SVGAGI (reference sequence). The CDR3 DNA sequence: TGTGCCAGCAGTTTTGGGCAGGGAATCTACGAGCAGTACTTC. This sequence encodes CASSFGQGIYEQYF.

This chain joins TRBV27 and TRBJ1-1, with 8 bases fitting TRBD1. With 6 bases clipped from V and 6 bases from J, the junction kept 18 bases outside the gene matches. Germline CDR1 MNHEY, CDR2 SMNVEV (reference sequence). CDR3 size: 17 residues. The CDR3 bases are TGTGCCAGCAGCATCCGTGGACAGGGTTATTGGGTCGCTGAAGCTTTCTTT. Translation gives CASSIRGQGYWVAEAFF.

This clone was found a few times. This chain links TRBV6-1 with TRBJ1-1; possible D gene TRBD1, 5 bases. Between the trimmed V and J ends, which lost 2 bases and 9 bases, there was a span of 13 bases. This CDR3 contains 13 residues. Per the germline V gene, CDR1 is MNHNS and CDR2 is SASEGT. The CDR3, as DNA: TGTGCCAGCAGTGAATACGGAGGGACGAAAGCTTTCTTT. It translates to CASSEYGGTKAFF.

The chain has TRBV7-6 and TRBJ1-6; 7 bases agree with TRBD1. Germline V lookup: CDR1 SGHVS, CDR2 FNYEAQ. This CDR3 region has 14 residues. V lost 5 bases, J lost 5 bases, and 3 bases stayed unmatched. CDR3 nucleotides: TGTGCCAGCAGCACCGGGACAGATAATTCACCCCTCCACTTT. This sequence encodes CASSTGTDNSPLHF.

This clone has only one observation. The chain combines TRBV11-2 with TRBJ2-7; 8 nucleotides agree with TRBD1. This CDR3 has 13 amino acids. V lost 4 bases, J lost 6 bases, and 5 bases stayed unmatched. The germline gives CDR1 SGHAT, CDR2 FQNNGV. The CDR3 bases are TGTGCCAGCAGCTCTGGACAGGGAGGCGAGCAGTACTTC. Residues: CASSSGQGGEQYF.

The V call is TRBV7-6, the J call TRBJ2-1, with 13 bases matching TRBD2. The J segment lost 7 bases and the V segment lost 0 bases, leaving 3 bases of the junction unmatched. This CDR3 is 16 amino acids long. Germline loops: CDR1 SGHVS, CDR2 FNYEAQ. CDR3 bases: TGTGCCAGCAGCTTAGCACGGACTAGCGGGAGTAATGAGCAGTTCTTC. It specifies CASSLARTSGSNEQFF.

The CDR3 here is CAGLAGRPLNEQFF. The CDR3 DNA is TGTGCCGGACTAGCGGGGCGTCCTCTCAATGAGCAGTTCTTC. The chain uses TRBV2 and TRBJ2-1; 12 bases fit TRBD2. CDR3 size: 14 residues. The germline V gene encodes CDR1 SNHLY and CDR2 FYNNEI. The V and J ends lost 11 bases and 6 bases, in that order; junction bases with no gene match: 8. Looking up the rest from reference TRBV2 and TRBJ2-1 gives the full variable domain: EPEVTQTPSHQVTQMGQEVILRCVPISNHLYFYWYRQILGQKVEFLVSFYNNEISEKSEIFDDQFSVERPDGSNFTLKIRSTKLEDSAMYFCAGLAGRPLNEQFFGPGTRLTVL.

The chain recombines TRBV7-7 with TRBJ2-7, with a weak D call TRBD1 (5 bases). Per the germline V gene, CDR1 is SSHAT and CDR2 is FNYEAQ (reference sequence). This CDR3 contains 17 residues. Trimming pared 2 bases from V and 0 bases from J, leaving 17 bases between. As DNA, the CDR3 is TGTGCCAGCAGCTTACACCGTGACAGTTCGAGCTCCTACGAGCAGTACTTC. Its protein product is CASSLHRDSSSSYEQYF.

With respect to this clone: Other DNA sequences in this specimen translate into the identical CDR3. CDR3 DNA sequence: TGTGCCAGTAGTCTTCAGGGTAATCAGCCCCAGCATTTT. It is translated as CASSLQGNQPQHF. V gene TRBV19 combines with J gene TRBJ1-5; TRBD1 might be the D (5 bases). The CDR3 has 13 residues. Between the trimmed V and J ends, which lost 5 bases and 4 bases, there was a span of 9 bases. Germline loops: CDR1 LNHDA, CDR2 SQIVND (reference sequence).

The J gene is TRBJ2-7, the V gene TRBV7-2; D may be TRBD2 (7 bases). The CDR3 totals 14 residues. Germline assignment: CDR1 SGHTA and CDR2 FQGNSA. Trimming shortened V by 1 base and J by 7 bases, and 14 bases separated the two germline ends. CDR3 amino acids: CASSLEGGSREQYF. CDR3 coding DNA: TGTGCCAGCAGCTTAGAGGGGGGGAGTCGGGAGCAGTACTTC.

The chain carries TRBV28 and TRBJ1-2; the D is unclear. V was trimmed by 7 bases and J by 8 bases, leaving 14 bases between them. CDR1 is MDHEN, CDR2 SYDVKM, per germline. This CDR3 is built from 12 residues. The DNA of the CDR3 is TGTGCCAGCACCACGGTACTACGGGGCTACACCTTC. It codes for CASTTVLRGYTF.

This chain links TRBV14 with TRBJ2-2, with a weak D call TRBD1 (6 bases). This CDR3 comprises 16 residues. The V end lost 1 base, the J end lost 3 bases, and 12 bases lay between the germline ends. Germline CDR1 SGHDN, CDR2 FVKESK. The CDR3 loop reads CASSQGAGVDTGELFF. The CDR3, as DNA: TGTGCCAGCAGCCAAGGGGCAGGGGTGGACACCGGGGAGCTGTTTTTT.

V gene TRBV15 combines with J gene TRBJ2-5; weak D call: TRBD1 (6 bases). This CDR3 is built from 14 residues. Germline loops: CDR1 LNHNV, CDR2 YYDKDF (reference sequence). V gave up 2 bases and J gave up 5 bases, with 12 bases separating them. Here the CDR3 DNA reads TGTGCCACCAGCAGAATAACAGGGATGGAGACCCAGTACTTC. This translates into CATSRITGMETQYF.

This chain uses TRBV4-1 with TRBJ2-7, with D unclear. This CDR3 has 14 residues. V was pared by 1 base and J by 6 bases, with 13 bases between. Germline values: CDR1 MGHRA, CDR2 YSYEKL. CDR3 sequence (DNA): TGCGCCAGCAGCCAAGTCGGCCCCACGGGCGAGCAGTACTTC. Encoded protein: CASSQVGPTGEQYF.

The rearrangement joins TRBV28 to TRBJ2-7; D is unclear. Trimming took off 6 bases at V and 2 bases at J, with 14 bases between the two ends. The CDR3 contains 14 residues. The germline CDR1 and CDR2 sequences are MDHEN and SYDVKM. In DNA form, the CDR3 reads TGTGCCAGCAGGGCGGCTTCGATGGCCTACGAGCAGTACTTC. This gives the protein CASRAASMAYEQYF.

This chain uses TRBV28 with TRBJ1-1; unclear D gene. This CDR3 has 18 amino acids. Trimming pared 4 bases from V and 2 bases from J, leaving 23 bases between. Germline lookup yields CDR1 MDHEN and CDR2 SYDVKM. The CDR3 nucleotides are TGTGCCAGCAGTTCTACCGGGTTCATCATCCTGAGAAACACTGAAGCTTTCTTT. This encodes CASSSTGFIILRNTEAFF.

V gene TRBV27 combines with J gene TRBJ2-7; 10 bases line up with TRBD2. Germline V gives CDR1 MNHEY, CDR2 SMNVEV (reference sequence). The V and J ends lost 1 base and 5 bases, in that order; junction bases with no gene match: 8. The CDR3 is 16 residues long. The CDR3 DNA follows: TGTGCCAGCAGTTTATGGCCCGGGCTAGCGGGAGACGAGCAGTACTTC. Its protein is CASSLWPGLAGDEQYF.

The rearrangement uses TRBV4-1 and TRBJ2-1, with 9 bases aligning to TRBD2. Germline loops: CDR1 MGHRA, CDR2 YSYEKL. This CDR3 is 15 amino acids long. With 1 base clipped from V and 10 bases from J, the junction kept 8 bases outside the gene matches. The DNA for the CDR3 is TGCGCCAGCAGCCAAGTCGTTAGCGGGAGTAAGGAGCAGTTCTTC. It codes for CASSQVVSGSKEQFF.

The rearrangement links TRBV28 to TRBJ1-1; unclear D gene. The germline CDR1 and CDR2 sequences are MDHEN and SYDVKM. This CDR3 comprises 16 residues. V shed 6 bases and J shed 1 base, with 18 bases lying between them. The DNA for the CDR3 is TGTGCCAGCAGACCCTGGTGGGCGGGCCAGAACACTGAAGCTTTCTTT. Its translation is CASRPWWAGQNTEAFF.

This chain links TRBV11-2 with TRBJ2-2; no firm D call. In germline, CDR1 is SGHAT, CDR2 FQNNGV. CDR3 length: 15 amino acids. V was clipped by 1 base and J by 3 bases, with 9 bases between them. Here the CDR3 reads CASSLAVIDTGELFF. As DNA, the CDR3 is TGTGCCAGCAGCTTAGCCGTTATAGACACCGGGGAGCTGTTTTTT.

The chain employs TRBV18 and TRBJ1-2; 8 bases are a match to TRBD1. The CDR3 consists of 13 residues. The germline CDR1 and CDR2 sequences are KGHSH and LQKENI. J was trimmed by 5 bases and V by 3 bases; bases with no gene match: 2. This chain's CDR3 is CASSPDRAYGYTF. DNA for the CDR3: TGTGCCAGCTCACCGGACAGGGCGTATGGCTACACCTTC. The variable domain in full, completed from reference TRBV18 and TRBJ1-2, reads NAGVMQNPRHLVRRRGQEARLRCSPMKGHSHVYWYRQLPEEGLKFMVYLQKENIIDESGMPKERFSAEFPKEGPSILRIQQVVRGDSAAYFCASSPDRAYGYTFGSGTRLTVV.

The CDR3 reads CASSPLRQGAYNEQFF. CDR3 DNA sequence: TGTGCCAGCAGCCCACTCCGACAGGGAGCCTACAATGAGCAGTTCTTC. The chain recombines TRBV7-9 with TRBJ2-1; TRBD1 matches at 7 bases. Germline assignment: CDR1 SEHNR and CDR2 FQNEAQ (reference sequence). CDR3 length equals 16 residues. The ends lost 5 bases at V and 2 bases at J; junction bases unmatched: 9.

V gene TRBV5-5 combines with J gene TRBJ2-7; TRBD1 agrees at 7 bases. CDR1 is SGHKS and CDR2 is YYEKEE in the germline V gene (reference sequence). The CDR3 has 14 residues. V lost 3 bases and J lost 4; bases outside the gene matches: 7. DNA for the CDR3: TGTGCCAGCAGCTGGAGGACAGGAGCTTACGAGCAGTACTTC. This encodes CASSWRTGAYEQYF.